The subject of this entry is one T cell receptor beta chain. V lost 8 bases, J lost 2 bases, and 9 bases lay in between. The CDR3 contains 12 residues. Germline V gives CDR1 MNHNS, CDR2 SASEGT. RNA in amounts of about 0.5 to 1 ug was reverse transcribed with random hexamers. TCRdb recomputed calls from the immunoSEQ multiplex PCR reads with MiXCR, one row per CDR3 protein. The repertoire holds 200,000 to 300,000 distinct CDR3 sequences, with about 96% as singletons. CD8+ and CD4+ T cells from blood underwent TCR beta sequencing. Each Susac syndrome patient had definite or probable disease by recently defined criteria. CD8+ and CD4+ T cells were negatively isolated; TEMRA cells were FACS-enriched. This specimen comes from a study of CD8 T cells in Susac syndrome.

The receptor's source is a human donor with Susac syndrome. This sequence joins TRBV6-1 and TRBJ1-2; D remains ambiguous. The sample consisted of CD4+ T cells from PBMCs. The CDR3 loop reads CASGKGNYGYTF. The CDR3 coding sequence is TGTGCCAGCGGTAAGGGCAACTATGGCTACACCTTC.